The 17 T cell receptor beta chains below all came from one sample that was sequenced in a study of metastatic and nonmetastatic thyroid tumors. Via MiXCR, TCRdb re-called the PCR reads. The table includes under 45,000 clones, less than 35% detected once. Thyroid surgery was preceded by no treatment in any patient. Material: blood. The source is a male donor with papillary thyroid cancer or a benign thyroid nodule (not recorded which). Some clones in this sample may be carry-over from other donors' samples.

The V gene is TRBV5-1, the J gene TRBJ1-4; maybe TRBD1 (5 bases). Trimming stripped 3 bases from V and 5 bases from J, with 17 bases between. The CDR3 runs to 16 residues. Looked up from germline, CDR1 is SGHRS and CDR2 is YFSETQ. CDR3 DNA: TGCGCCAGCAGCTCTACCGGGACGGTTCTGAATGAAAAACTGTTTTTT. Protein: CASSSTGTVLNEKLFF.

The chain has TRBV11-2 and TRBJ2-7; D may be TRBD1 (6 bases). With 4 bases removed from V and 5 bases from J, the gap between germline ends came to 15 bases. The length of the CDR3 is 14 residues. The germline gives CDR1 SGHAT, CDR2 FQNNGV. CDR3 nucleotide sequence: TGTGCCAGCAGCTCGTTGGGCAGGGGCCACGAGCAGTACTTC. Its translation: CASSSLGRGHEQYF.

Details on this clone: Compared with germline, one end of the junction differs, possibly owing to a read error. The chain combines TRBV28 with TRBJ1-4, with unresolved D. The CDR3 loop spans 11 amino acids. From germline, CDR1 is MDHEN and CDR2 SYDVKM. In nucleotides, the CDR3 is TGTGCCCGCAGTTTACGAGAAACACTGTTTTTT. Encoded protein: CARSLRETLFF. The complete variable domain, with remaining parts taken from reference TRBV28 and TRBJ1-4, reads DVKVTQSSRYLVKRTGEKVFLECVQDMDHENMFWYRQDPGLGLRLIYFSYDVKMKEKGDIPEGYSVSREKKERFSLILESASTNQTSMYLCARSLRETLFFGSGTQLSVL.

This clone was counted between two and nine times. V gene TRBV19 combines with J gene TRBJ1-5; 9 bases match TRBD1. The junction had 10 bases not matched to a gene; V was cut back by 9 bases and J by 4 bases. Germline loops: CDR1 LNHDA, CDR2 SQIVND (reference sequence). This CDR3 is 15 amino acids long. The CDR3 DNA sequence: TGTGCCAGCCGCGGACAGGGGCAGGGAAATCAGCCCCAGCATTTT. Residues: CASRGQGQGNQPQHF.

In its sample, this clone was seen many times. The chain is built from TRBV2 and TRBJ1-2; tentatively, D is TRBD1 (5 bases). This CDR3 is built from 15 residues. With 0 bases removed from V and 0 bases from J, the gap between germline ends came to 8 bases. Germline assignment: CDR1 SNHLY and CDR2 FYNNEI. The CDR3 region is CASSEALRANYGYTF. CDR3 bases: TGTGCCAGCAGTGAAGCGCTCAGGGCTAACTATGGCTACACCTTC.

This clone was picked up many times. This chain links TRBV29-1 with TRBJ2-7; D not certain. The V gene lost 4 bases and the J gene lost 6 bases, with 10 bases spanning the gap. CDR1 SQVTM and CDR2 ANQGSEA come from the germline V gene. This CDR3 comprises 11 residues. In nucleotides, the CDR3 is TGCAGCGTTGCGCCGATGGGCGAGCAGTACTTC. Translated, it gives CSVAPMGEQYF.

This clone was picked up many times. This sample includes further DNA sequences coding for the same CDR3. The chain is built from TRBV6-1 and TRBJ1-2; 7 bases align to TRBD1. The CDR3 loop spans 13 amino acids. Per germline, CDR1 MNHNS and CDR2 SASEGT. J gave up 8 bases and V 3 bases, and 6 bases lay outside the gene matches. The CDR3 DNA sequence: TGTGCCAGCAGTGAGGAGGGGGCAGGAGGCTACACCTTC. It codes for CASSEEGAGGYTF.

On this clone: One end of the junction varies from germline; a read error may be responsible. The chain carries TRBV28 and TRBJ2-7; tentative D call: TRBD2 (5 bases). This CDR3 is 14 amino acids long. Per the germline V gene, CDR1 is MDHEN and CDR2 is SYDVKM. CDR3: CARSLRVSAYEQYF. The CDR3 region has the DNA TGTGCCAGAAGTTTGCGGGTATCCGCCTACGAGCAGTACTTC. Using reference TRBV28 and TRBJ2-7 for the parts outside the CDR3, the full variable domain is DVKVTQSSRYLVKRTGEKVFLECVQDMDHENMFWYRQDPGLGLRLIYFSYDVKMKEKGDIPEGYSVSREKKERFSLILESASTNQTSMYLCARSLRVSAYEQYFGPGTRLTVT.

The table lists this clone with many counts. This CDR3 reads CASSYAVEGDYGYTF. For the CDR3, the DNA is TGTGCCAGCAGCTACGCGGTGGAGGGGGACTATGGCTACACCTTC. V gene TRBV6-8 combines with J gene TRBJ1-2; a possible D gene is TRBD1 (6 bases). This CDR3 comprises 15 residues. The germline V and J ends were trimmed by 6 bases and 3 bases, with 17 bases remaining between them. Looked up from germline, CDR1 is MNHGY and CDR2 is SAAAGT.

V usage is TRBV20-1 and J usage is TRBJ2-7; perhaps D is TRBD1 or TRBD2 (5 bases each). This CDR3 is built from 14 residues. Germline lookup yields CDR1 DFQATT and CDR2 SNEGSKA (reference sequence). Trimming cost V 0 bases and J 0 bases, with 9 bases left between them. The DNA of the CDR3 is TGCAGTGCTAGAGATCTGGGGGACTCCTACGAGCAGTACTTC. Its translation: CSARDLGDSYEQYF.

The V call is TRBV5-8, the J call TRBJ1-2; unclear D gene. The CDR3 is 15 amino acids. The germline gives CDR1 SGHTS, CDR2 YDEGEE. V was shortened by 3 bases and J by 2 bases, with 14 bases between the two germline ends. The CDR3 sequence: CASSSPGEANYGYTF. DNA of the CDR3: TGTGCCAGCAGCTCCCCCGGGGAGGCGAACTATGGCTACACCTTC.

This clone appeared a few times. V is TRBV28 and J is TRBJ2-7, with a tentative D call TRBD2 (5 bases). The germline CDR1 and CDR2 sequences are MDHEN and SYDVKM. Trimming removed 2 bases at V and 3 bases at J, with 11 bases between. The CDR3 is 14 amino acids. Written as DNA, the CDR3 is TGTGCCAGCAGTTTAATCGGGGAGTTCTACGAGCAGTACTTC. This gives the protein CASSLIGEFYEQYF.

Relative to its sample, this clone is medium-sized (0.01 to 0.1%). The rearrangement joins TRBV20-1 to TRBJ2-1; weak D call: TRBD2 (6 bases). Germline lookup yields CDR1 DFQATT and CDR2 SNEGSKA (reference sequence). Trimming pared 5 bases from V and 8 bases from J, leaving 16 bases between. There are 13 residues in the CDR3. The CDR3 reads CSAPRTTRDEQFF. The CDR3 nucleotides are TGCAGTGCTCCCCGGACTACAAGGGATGAGCAGTTCTTC.

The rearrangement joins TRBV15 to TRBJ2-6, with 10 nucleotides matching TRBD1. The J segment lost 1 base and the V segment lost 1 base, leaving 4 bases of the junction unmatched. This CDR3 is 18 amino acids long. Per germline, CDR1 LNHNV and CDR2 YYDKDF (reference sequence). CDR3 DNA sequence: TGTGCCACCAGCAGAGGGTGGGACAGGGGATCTGGGGCCAACGTCCTGACTTTC. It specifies CATSRGWDRGSGANVLTF.

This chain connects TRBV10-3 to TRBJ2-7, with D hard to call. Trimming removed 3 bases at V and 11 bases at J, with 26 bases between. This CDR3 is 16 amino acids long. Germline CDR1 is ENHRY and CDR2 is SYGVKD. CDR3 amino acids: CAISDSTRGSPKSEYF. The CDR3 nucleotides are TGTGCCATCAGTGATTCGACTCGCGGCAGCCCCAAATCGGAGTACTTC.

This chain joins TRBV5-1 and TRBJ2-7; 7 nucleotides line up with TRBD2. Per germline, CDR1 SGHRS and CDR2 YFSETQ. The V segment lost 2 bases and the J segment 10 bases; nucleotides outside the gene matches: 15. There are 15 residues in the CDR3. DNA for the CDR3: TGCGCCAGCAGCTTCGGTGCGGGAGCTGGACTCGAACAGTACTTC. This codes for CASSFGAGAGLEQYF.

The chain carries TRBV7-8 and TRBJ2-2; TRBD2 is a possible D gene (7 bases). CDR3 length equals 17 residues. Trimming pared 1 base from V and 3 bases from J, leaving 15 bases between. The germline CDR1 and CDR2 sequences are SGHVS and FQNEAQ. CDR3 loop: CASSLGGAGAHTGELFF. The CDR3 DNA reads TGTGCCAGCAGCTTAGGCGGCGCGGGGGCGCACACCGGGGAGCTGTTTTTT.